The T cell receptor beta chain under discussion was sequenced for a study of cytomegalovirus exposure and HLA in healthy donors. Study-wide results and limits: In an earlier analysis, about 87% or about 30%: the productive usage of most TCR beta V segments.

This clone appeared a few times. Its antigen is still unknown. The PCR employed 60 Vbeta primers together with 13 Jbeta primers. Authors' processing steps: In a later analysis, 8.5 million to 14 million of about 80 million unique beta chains occurred in at least two donors. Produced via immunoSEQ multiplex PCR; TCRdb's table is partial and in-frame only. That table supplies the V and J calls and clone size; D and trimming were determined from the DNA. The data contain 130,000 or so clones, 80% of them singletons. This CDR3 region has 14 residues. Between the trimmed V and J ends, which lost 10 bases and 8 bases, there was a span of 21 bases. Germline assignment: CDR1 SNHLY and CDR2 FYNNEI.

The material sequenced was PBMCs. This sequence originates from a man aged 25 to 45 in good health and CMV-seronegative. This chain links TRBV2 with TRBJ2-1; D possibly corresponds to TRBD1 (6 bases). The CDR3 region is CAIETGSGIDEQFF. The CDR3 DNA follows: TGTGCCATCGAGACAGGTTCGGGTATCGATGAGCAGTTCTTC.